Included here is one T cell receptor beta chain sequence, with context. What it binds is not known. This record belongs to a study of regulatory T cells in long-lasting Graves disease. Through Arm-PCR of CDR3 regions and iRepertoire HTBI primers, TCR beta libraries were built. MiXCR, applied by TCRdb to the multiplex PCR reads, yields one record per CDR3 protein. The sample holds about 420,000 distinct CDR3 sequences; 23% are singletons and the top ten take approximately 28%. Time point in this sample: persistent/refractory GD, antithyroid drugs over 5 years with positive TRAb. With RNA extracted from PBMCs as input, the TCR library was made. General observations from the study: Relative to new patients (roughly 950), persistent patients exhibited greater sharing of public clonotypes (over 2,500).

CDR1 SGHRS and CDR2 YFSETQ come from the germline V gene. J lost 9 bases, V lost 4 bases, and 9 bases had no gene match. The CDR3 has 14 residues. This TCR was recovered from a female donor with Graves disease. The chain has TRBV5-1 and TRBJ1-5; 8 nucleotides line up with TRBD1. Here the sequenced sample was peripheral blood mononuclear cells (PBMCs), taken when the disease was refractory, from a patient treated with antithyroid drugs. CDR3 residues: CASSPGQGSGPQHF. CDR3 coding DNA: TGCGCCAGCAGCCCAGGACAGGGATCAGGGCCCCAGCATTTT.